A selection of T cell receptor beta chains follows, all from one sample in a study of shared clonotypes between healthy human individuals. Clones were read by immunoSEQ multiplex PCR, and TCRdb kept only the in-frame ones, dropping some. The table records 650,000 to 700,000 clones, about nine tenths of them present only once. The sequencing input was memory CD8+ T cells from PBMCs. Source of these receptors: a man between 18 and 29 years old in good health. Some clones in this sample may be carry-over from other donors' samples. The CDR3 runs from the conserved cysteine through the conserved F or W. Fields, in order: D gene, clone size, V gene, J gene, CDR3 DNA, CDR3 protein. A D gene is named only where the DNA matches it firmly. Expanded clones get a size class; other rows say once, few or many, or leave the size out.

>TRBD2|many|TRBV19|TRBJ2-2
TGTGCCAGTAGTACCCGCTCTAGCGGGAGGGTAGGCGGGGAGCTGTTTTTT
CASSTRSSGRVGGELFF
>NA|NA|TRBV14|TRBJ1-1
TGTGCCAGCAGCCCACAGAACACTGAAGCTTTCTTT
CASSPQNTEAFF
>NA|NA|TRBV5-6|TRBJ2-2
TGTGCCAGCTATAAGGAAGCCGGGGAGCTGTTTTTT
CASYKEAGELFF
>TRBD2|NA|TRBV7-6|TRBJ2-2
TGTGCCAGCAGCTTCTCCATATATCTAGCGGGAGTCGGCACCGGGGAGCTGTTTTTT
CASSFSIYLAGVGTGELFF
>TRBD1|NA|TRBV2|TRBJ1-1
TGTGCCAGCAGGGGATTCCGGGACAGGGGAGGGACTGAAGCTTTCTTT
CASRGFRDRGGTEAFF
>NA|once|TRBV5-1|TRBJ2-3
TGCGCCAGCAGCTTGGAAGCCCCACGCGATACGCAGTATTTT
CASSLEAPRDTQYF
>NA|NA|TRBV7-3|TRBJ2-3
TGTGCCAGCAGCTACTCCGGGTCTCTCACAGATACGCAGTATTTT
CASSYSGSLTDTQYF
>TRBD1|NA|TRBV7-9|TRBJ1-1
TGTGCCAGCAGCGAACGAGGGACAGGTCTAGCTTTCTTT
CASSERGTGLAFF
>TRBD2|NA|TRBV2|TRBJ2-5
TGTGCCAGCAGGCTAGCGGGAGGACGTGAGACCCAGTACTTC
CASRLAGGRETQYF
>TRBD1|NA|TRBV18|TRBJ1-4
TGTGCCAGCTCACCACAGAAAACGCAGGGGGAGGAAAAACTGTTTTTT
CASSPQKTQGEEKLFF
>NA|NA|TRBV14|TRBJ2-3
TGTGCCAGCAGCCTGACCGGCCCAGATTGGAGCACAGATACGCAGTATTTT
CASSLTGPDWSTDTQYF
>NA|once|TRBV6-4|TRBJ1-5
TGTGCCAGCAGTGAGTGGTATAGGGAAGGCAATCAGCCCCAGCATTTT
CASSEWYREGNQPQHF
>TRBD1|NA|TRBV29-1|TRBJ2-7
TGCAGCGTTGGGACAGGCTTCTACGAGCAGTACTTC
CSVGTGFYEQYF
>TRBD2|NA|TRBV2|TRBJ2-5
TGTGCCAGCGTTTTACGGGAGGGCCGGGAGACCCAGTACTTC
CASVLREGRETQYF
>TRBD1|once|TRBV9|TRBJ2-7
TGTGCCAGCAGCCCGGGGGTCGGGACAGGGGTTATAGTTACCTACGAGCAGTACTTC
CASSPGVGTGVIVTYEQYF
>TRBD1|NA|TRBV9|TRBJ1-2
TGTGCCAGCATGATGATTACAGGGGTTAGTGGCTACACCTTC
CASMMITGVSGYTF
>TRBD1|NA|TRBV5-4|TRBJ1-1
TGTGCCAGCAGCGCCCTGGACAGGGGGCGGTTAGAAGCTTTCTTT
CASSALDRGRLEAFF
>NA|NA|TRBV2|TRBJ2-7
TGTGCCAGCAGTTTAGCCGGATACTCCTACGAGCAGTACTTC
CASSLAGYSYEQYF
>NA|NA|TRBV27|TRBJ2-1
TGTGCCAGCAGTCCCCGTAACGGGGAGCAGTTCTTC
CASSPRNGEQFF
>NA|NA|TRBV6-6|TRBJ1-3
TGTGCCAGCAGTTACCGGGACACTGGAAACACCATATATTTT
CASSYRDTGNTIYF
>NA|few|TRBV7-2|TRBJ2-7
TGTGCCAGCAGCTCCGTGGGCTCCTACGAGCAGTACTTC
CASSSVGSYEQYF
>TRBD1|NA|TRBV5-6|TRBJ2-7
TGTGCCAGCAGCTTGGCGGGGACAGGGGGCCGGTCGCGTGAGCAGTACTTC
CASSLAGTGGRSREQYF
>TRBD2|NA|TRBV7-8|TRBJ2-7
TGTGCCAGCAGTCGTGGACTAGCGGCGTACGAGCAGTACTTC
CASSRGLAAYEQYF
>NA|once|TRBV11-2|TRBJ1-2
TGTGCCAGCAGCTTAGGAGGGGTGTTTTTTGGCTACACCTTC
CASSLGGVFFGYTF
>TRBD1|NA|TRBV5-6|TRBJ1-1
TGTGCCAGCAGCTTGCAGGGGGACACTGAAGCTTTCTTT
CASSLQGDTEAFF
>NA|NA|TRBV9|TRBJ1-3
TGTGCCAGCAGCGGGTATAGTCAGGGGAGCCCTGGAAACACCATATATTTT
CASSGYSQGSPGNTIYF
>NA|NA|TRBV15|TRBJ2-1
TGTGCCACCAGCAGAGATCTCGGGGGTCCCCCGGGTGAGCAGTTCTTC
CATSRDLGGPPGEQFF
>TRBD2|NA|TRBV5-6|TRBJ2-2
TGTGCCAGCAGCACGGGACTAGCGGAGGAGGTGACCGGGGAGCTGTTTTTT
CASSTGLAEEVTGELFF
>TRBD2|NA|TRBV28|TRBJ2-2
TGTGCCAGCAGCCCCCCAGCGGGAACCGGGGAGCTGTTTTTT
CASSPPAGTGELFF
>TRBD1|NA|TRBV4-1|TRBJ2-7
TGCGCCAGCAGCCGAGGGACAGGGGTCTGGGGCGAGCAGTACTTC
CASSRGTGVWGEQYF
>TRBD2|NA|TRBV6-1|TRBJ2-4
TGTGCCAGCAGTAAGGCGGGAGGGGACAAAAACATTCAGTACTTC
CASSKAGGDKNIQYF
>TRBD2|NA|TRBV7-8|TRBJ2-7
TGTGCCAGCAGCTCGTTAGCGGGAGCAAACTACGAGCAGTACTTC
CASSSLAGANYEQYF
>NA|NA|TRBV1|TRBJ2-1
TGCACCAGCAGCCGCGACGTAGGCGGGGGCGGGGGATACAATGAGCAGTTCTTC
CTSSRDVGGGGGYNEQFF
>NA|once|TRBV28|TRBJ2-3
TGTGCCAGCAGTTCACCCCATACAGGGATTTACGCAGATACGCAGTATTTT
CASSSPHTGIYADTQYF
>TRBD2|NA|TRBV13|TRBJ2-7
TGTGCCAGCAGCTCCCGGGACTATATCTACGAGCAGTACTTC
CASSSRDYIYEQYF
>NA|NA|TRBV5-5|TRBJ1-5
TGTGCCAGCAGCTTGGAGAGGGGTAGTAATCAGCCCCAGCATTTT
CASSLERGSNQPQHF
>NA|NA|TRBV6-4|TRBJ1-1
TGTGCCAGCAGTGACGGGGGGGGAGAAGCTTTCTTT
CASSDGGGEAFF
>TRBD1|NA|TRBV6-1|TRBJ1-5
TGTGCCAGCAGTGACAGGACAGGGGATAGCAATCAGCCCCAGCATTTT
CASSDRTGDSNQPQHF
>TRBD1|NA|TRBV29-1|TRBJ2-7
TGCAGCGGCTGGACAGGGGCCGAGCAGTACTTC
CSGWTGAEQYF
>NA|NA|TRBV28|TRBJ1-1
TGTGCCAGCAGTTTCCCCAAGAACACTGAAGCTTTCTTT
CASSFPKNTEAFF
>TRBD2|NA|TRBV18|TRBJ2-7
TGTGCCAGCTCACCACTTGATAGCGGGAGTCCCTACGAGCAGTACTTC
CASSPLDSGSPYEQYF
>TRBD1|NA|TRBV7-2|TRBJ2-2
TGTGCCAGCAGCTTAATATACAGGGGCACCGGGGAGCTGTTTTTT
CASSLIYRGTGELFF
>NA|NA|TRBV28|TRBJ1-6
TGTGCCAGCAGTTTCGCCGGACAGAGTCTCCGCCGGGATTCACCCCTCCACTTT
CASSFAGQSLRRDSPLHF
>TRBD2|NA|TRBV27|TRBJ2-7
TGTGCCAGCAGTCTAGCGGGAGGTAAATACGAGCAGTACTTC
CASSLAGGKYEQYF
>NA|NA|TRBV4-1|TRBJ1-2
TGCGCCAGCAGCCACCCTTGGAGCACAGAGAATGGCTACACCTTC
CASSHPWSTENGYTF
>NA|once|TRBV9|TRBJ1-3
TGTGCCAGCAGCGTACAGGGGAGAACTGGAAACACCATATATTTT
CASSVQGRTGNTIYF
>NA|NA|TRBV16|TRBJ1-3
TGTGCCAGCAGCCCCTCCGAGGCCCAGAACTCTGGAAACACCATATATTTT
CASSPSEAQNSGNTIYF
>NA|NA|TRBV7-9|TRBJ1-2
TGTGCCAGCAGCTTTTTAATGCAGGGCTATGGCTACACCTTC
CASSFLMQGYGYTF
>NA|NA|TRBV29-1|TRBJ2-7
TGCAGCGTTGAAAGGGCATACGAGCAGTACTTC
CSVERAYEQYF
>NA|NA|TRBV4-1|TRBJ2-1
TGCGCCAGCAGCCAAATTAACCTCAGGAATGAGCAGTTCTTC
CASSQINLRNEQFF
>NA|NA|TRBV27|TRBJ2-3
TGTGCCAGCAGTTTAGGCCCCGCGCGGCCCACAGATACGCAGTATTTT
CASSLGPARPTDTQYF
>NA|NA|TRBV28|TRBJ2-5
TGTGCCAGCCGGGGAGACGGAGAAGAGACCCAGTACTTC
CASRGDGEETQYF
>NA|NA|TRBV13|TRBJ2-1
TGTGCCAGCAGTATAGGGGGAGGGGACAATGAGCAGTTCTTC
CASSIGGGDNEQFF